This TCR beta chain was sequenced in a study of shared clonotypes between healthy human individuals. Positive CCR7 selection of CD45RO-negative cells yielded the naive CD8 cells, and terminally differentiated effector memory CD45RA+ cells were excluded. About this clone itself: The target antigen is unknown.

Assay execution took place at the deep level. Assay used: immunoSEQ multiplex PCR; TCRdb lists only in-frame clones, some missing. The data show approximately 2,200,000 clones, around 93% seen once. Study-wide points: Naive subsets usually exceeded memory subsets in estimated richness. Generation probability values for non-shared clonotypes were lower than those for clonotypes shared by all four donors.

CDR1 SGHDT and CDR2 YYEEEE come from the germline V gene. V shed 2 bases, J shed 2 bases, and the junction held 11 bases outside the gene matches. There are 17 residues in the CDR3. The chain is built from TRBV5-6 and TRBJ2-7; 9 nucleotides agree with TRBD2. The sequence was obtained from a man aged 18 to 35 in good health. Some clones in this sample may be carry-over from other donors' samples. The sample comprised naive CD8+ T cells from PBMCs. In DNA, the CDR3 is TGTGCCAGCAGCTTAGGAGCGGGAGGCAAACAAGCCTACGAGCAGTACTTC. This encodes CASSLGAGGKQAYEQYF.